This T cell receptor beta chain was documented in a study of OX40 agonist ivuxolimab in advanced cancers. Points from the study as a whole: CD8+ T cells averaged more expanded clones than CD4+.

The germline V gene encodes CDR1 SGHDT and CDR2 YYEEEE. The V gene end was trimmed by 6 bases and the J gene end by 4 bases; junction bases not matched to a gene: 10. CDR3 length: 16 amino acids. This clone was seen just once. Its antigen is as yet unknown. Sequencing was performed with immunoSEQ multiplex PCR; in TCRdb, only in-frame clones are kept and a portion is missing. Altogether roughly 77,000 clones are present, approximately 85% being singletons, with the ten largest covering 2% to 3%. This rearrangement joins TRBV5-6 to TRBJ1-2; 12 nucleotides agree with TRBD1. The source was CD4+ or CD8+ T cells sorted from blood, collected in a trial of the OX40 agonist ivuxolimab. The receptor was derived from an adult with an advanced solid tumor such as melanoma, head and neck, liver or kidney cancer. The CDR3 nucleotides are TGTGCCAGCACCCGGGACAGGGGGCGGATTGGCTATGGCTACACCTTC. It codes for CASTRDRGRIGYGYTF.